This TCR beta chain was recorded in a study of blood T cell repertoires in COVID-19. Germline values: CDR1 LGHNA, CDR2 YSLEER. This CDR3 comprises 15 residues. J gave up 4 bases and V 4 bases, and 3 bases lay outside the gene matches. Enrolled through a virtual design, the participants were between about 18 and 100 years of age and came from 24 US areas. Clinical history as reported by participants underpinned cohort assignment. Two negative PCRs, clearance, or symptom resolution were required of recovered Cohort 3 donors. Sequencing used immunoSEQ multiplex PCR; TCRdb keeps in-frame clones, though not all of them. Among about 250,000 clones listed, just over 85% were seen once.

This TCR derives from a man in his forties who had recovered from COVID-19. The chain joins TRBV4-3 to TRBJ2-1, with TRBD2 identical over 11 bases. Sequenced sample: PBMCs or T cells enriched from blood (not recorded which). The CDR3 is CASSPRLAGYNEQFF. In DNA form, the CDR3 reads TGCGCCAGCAGCCCTCGACTAGCGGGGTACAATGAGCAGTTCTTC.